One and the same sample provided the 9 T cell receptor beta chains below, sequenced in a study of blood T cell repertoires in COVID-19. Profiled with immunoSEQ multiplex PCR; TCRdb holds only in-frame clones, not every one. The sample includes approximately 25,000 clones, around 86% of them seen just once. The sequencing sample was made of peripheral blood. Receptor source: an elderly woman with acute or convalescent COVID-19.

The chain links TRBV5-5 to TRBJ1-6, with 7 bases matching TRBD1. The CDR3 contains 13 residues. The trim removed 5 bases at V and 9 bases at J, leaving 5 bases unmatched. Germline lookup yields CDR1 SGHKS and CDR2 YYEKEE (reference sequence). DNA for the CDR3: TGTGCCAGCAGTCCAGGGGGACGTTCACCCCTCCACTTT. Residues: CASSPGGRSPLHF.

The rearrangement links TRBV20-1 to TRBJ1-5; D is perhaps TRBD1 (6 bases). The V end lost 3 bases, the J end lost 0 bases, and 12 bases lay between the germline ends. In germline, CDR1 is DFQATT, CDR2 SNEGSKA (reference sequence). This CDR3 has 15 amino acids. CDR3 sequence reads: CSASSGAYSNQPQHF. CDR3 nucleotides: TGCAGTGCTAGTTCAGGGGCTTATAGCAATCAGCCCCAGCATTTT.

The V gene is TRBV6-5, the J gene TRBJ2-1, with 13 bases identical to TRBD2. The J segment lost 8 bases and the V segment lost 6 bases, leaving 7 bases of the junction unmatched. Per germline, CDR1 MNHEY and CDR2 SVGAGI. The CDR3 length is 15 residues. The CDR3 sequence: CASRRGTSGTDEQFF. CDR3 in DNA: TGTGCCAGCAGGCGTGGGACTAGCGGGACGGATGAGCAGTTCTTC.

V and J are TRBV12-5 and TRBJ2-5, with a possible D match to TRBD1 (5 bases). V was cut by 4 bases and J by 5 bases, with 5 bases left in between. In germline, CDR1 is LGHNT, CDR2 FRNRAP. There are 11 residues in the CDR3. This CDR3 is CASGSGETQYF. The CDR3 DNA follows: TGTGCTAGTGGTTCAGGGGAGACCCAGTACTTC.

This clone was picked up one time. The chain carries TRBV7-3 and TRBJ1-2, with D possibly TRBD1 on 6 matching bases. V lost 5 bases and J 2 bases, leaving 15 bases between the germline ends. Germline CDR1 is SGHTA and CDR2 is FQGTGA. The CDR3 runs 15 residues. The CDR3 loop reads CASSPGTQGNYGYTF. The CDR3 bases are TGTGCCAGCAGCCCAGGGACCCAGGGGAACTATGGCTACACCTTC.

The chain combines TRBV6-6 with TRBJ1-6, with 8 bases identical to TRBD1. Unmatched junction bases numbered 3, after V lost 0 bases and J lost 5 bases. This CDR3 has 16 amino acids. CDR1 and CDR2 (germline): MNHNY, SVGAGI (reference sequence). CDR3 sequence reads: CASSYSDRGNNSPLHF. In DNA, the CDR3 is TGTGCCAGCAGTTACTCCGACAGGGGCAATAATTCACCCCTCCACTTT.

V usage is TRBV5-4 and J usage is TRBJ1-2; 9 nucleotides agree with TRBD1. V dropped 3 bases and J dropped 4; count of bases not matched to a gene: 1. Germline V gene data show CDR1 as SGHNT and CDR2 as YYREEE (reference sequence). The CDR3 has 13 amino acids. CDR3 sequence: CASSWTGVYGYTF. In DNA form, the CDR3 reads TGTGCCAGCAGCTGGACAGGGGTCTATGGCTACACCTTC.

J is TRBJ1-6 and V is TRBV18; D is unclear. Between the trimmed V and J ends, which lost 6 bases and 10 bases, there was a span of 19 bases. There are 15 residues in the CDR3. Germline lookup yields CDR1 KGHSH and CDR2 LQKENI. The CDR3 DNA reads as TGTGCCAGCTCCCCCAGCGCGGGGATGCAGTCACCCCTCCACTTT. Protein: CASSPSAGMQSPLHF. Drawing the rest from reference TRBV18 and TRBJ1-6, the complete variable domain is NAGVMQNPRHLVRRRGQEARLRCSPMKGHSHVYWYRQLPEEGLKFMVYLQKENIIDESGMPKERFSAEFPKEGPSILRIQQVVRGDSAAYFCASSPSAGMQSPLHFGNGTRLTVT.

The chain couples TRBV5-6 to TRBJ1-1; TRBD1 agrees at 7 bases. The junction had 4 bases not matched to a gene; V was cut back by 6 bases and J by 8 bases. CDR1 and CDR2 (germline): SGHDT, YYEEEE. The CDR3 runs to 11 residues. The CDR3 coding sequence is TGTGCCAGCACCTCACAGGGGGAAGCTTTCTTT. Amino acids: CASTSQGEAFF.